These 30 T cell receptor beta chains share one sample of origin, sequenced in a study of control samples from healthy donors and cancer patients. Sequenced by immunoSEQ multiplex PCR; TCRdb stores in-frame clones only, minus some. This sample has about 98,000 clones, with almost 85% found just once. Source material: blood. The receptors stem from a man in his 60s in good health.

The chain carries TRBV7-3 and TRBJ2-1; 10 positions agree with TRBD2. The CDR3 consists of 15 residues. Trimming removed 2 bases from V and 3 bases from J; junction bases left unmatched: 1. Looked up from germline, CDR1 is SGHTA and CDR2 is FQGTGA. As DNA, the CDR3 is TGTGCCAGCAGCTTAGGGACTAGCGTCTACAATGAGCAGTTCTTC. It encodes CASSLGTSVYNEQFF.

The chain is built from TRBV5-8 and TRBJ1-5; TRBD1 matches at 11 bases. J lost 8 bases, V lost 4 bases, and 8 bases had no gene match. CDR1 is SGHTS and CDR2 is YDEGEE in the germline V gene. The CDR3 is 15 amino acids. The CDR3 spells CASSQPGQGAKPQHF. DNA of the CDR3: TGTGCCAGCAGCCAACCCGGACAGGGGGCAAAGCCCCAGCATTTT.

J is TRBJ2-7 and V is TRBV6-6; D call uncertain. Looked up from germline, CDR1 is MNHNY and CDR2 is SVGAGI (reference sequence). The V and J ends lost 6 bases and 3 bases respectively, with 15 bases between them. This CDR3 comprises 14 residues. DNA for the CDR3: TGTGCCAGCAGCTCCCCAAAGGTCGGCTACGAGCAGTACTTC. This codes for CASSSPKVGYEQYF.

This chain uses TRBV6-9 with TRBJ1-1; possibly TRBD1 for D (5 bases). The CDR3 spans 15 residues. Germline CDR1 is MNHGY and CDR2 is SVAAGI. V gave up 2 bases and J gave up 2 bases, with 12 bases separating them. The chain's CDR3 is CASSYRGAGNTEAFF. DNA for the CDR3: TGTGCCAGCAGTTATAGGGGAGCAGGAAACACTGAAGCTTTCTTT.

This chain joins TRBV2 and TRBJ2-3; no clear D gene. The ends were cut back, 1 base at V and 2 bases at J, with 16 bases in the middle. The CDR3 length is 17 residues. Germline-derived CDR1 and CDR2 are SNHLY and FYNNEI. As DNA, the CDR3 is TGTGCCAGCAGTGAAGATAACGACCCCACCTACACAGATACGCAGTATTTT. This codes for CASSEDNDPTYTDTQYF.

The J gene is TRBJ1-2, the V gene TRBV1. TRBV1 is listed as a pseudogene. The CDR3 is 16 residues long. The CDR3 DNA follows: TGCACCAGCAGCCCCCGGGGGGGGAAAGCTAACTATGGCTACACCTTC. It encodes CTSSPRGGKANYGYTF.

This clone was seen a handful of times. The chain employs TRBV11-1 and TRBJ1-2; the D is unclear. Germline CDR1 reads SGHAT; CDR2 reads FQDESV (reference sequence). The ends were cut back, 2 bases at V and 3 bases at J, with 7 bases in the middle. The CDR3 is 13 amino acids. This chain's CDR3 is CASSLKGDYGYTF. DNA of the CDR3: TGTGCCAGCAGCTTAAAGGGAGACTATGGCTACACCTTC.

The chain is built from TRBV2 and TRBJ2-5; possibly TRBD1 for D (6 bases). Germline V gene lookup returns CDR1 SNHLY and CDR2 FYNNEI. Trimming shortened V by 8 bases and J by 0 bases, and 13 bases separated the two germline ends. CDR3 length equals 14 residues. The CDR3 here is CASLWGHNQETQYF. CDR3 bases: TGTGCCAGCCTGTGGGGACACAACCAAGAGACCCAGTACTTC.

The chain uses TRBV7-9 and TRBJ1-2; TRBD1 matches at 7 bases. The CDR3 covers 16 residues. Germline lookup yields CDR1 SEHNR and CDR2 FQNEAQ (reference sequence). With 4 bases clipped from V and 3 bases from J, the junction kept 11 bases outside the gene matches. CDR3 loop: CASSSPGQSIYYGYTF. CDR3 coding DNA: TGTGCCAGCAGCTCCCCGGGACAGTCGATTTACTATGGCTACACCTTC. Complete variable domain (other parts from reference TRBV7-9 and TRBJ1-2): DTGVSQNPRHKITKRGQNVTFRCDPISEHNRLYWYRQTLGQGPEFLTYFQNEAQLEKSRLLSDRFSAERPKGSFSTLEIQRTEQGDSAMYLCASSSPGQSIYYGYTFGSGTRLTVV.

The chain carries TRBV5-1 and TRBJ1-2; 8 nucleotides match TRBD1. Germline-derived CDR1 and CDR2 are SGHRS and YFSETQ. The CDR3 sequence is 13 residues long. The trim removed 1 base at V and 8 bases at J, leaving 4 bases unmatched. The CDR3 region has the DNA TGCGCCAGCAGCTTGTACGGGACAGGAGGCTACACCTTC. This translates into CASSLYGTGGYTF.

The genes are TRBV6-6 and TRBJ1-5, with D tentatively TRBD1 (6 bases). This CDR3 has 14 amino acids. Germline assignment: CDR1 MNHNY and CDR2 SVGAGI (reference sequence). V lost 4 bases, J lost 6 bases, and 13 bases lay in between. The CDR3 is CASSSSSGAQPQHF. In DNA, the CDR3 is TGTGCCAGCAGTTCGTCTTCAGGGGCTCAGCCCCAGCATTTT.

This chain links TRBV29-1 with TRBJ1-1; tentative D call: TRBD1 (6 bases). Trimming took 6 bases from V and 7 from J, leaving 15 bases between them. This CDR3 is built from 12 residues. Germline lookup yields CDR1 SQVTM and CDR2 ANQGSEA. CDR3 bases: TGCAGCGTGGGGGGCAGGGGTCGTGAAGCTTTCTTT. It encodes CSVGGRGREAFF.

The V gene is TRBV14, the J gene TRBJ2-3; D gene ambiguous. Trimming shortened V by 3 bases and J by 6 bases, and 10 bases separated the two germline ends. CDR3 size: 13 residues. Germline V gene data show CDR1 as SGHDN and CDR2 as FVKESK. The CDR3 protein is CASSHSLVDTQYF. CDR3 bases: TGTGCCAGCAGCCACTCCCTTGTTGATACGCAGTATTTT.

The V call is TRBV27, the J call TRBJ2-1; D tentatively reads TRBD1 or TRBD2 (6 bases each). The V and J ends lost 7 bases and 1 base respectively, with 11 bases between them. The CDR3 covers 14 residues. CDR1 is MNHEY and CDR2 is SMNVEV in the germline V gene (reference sequence). The CDR3, as DNA: TGTGCCAGCAACACGGGGGCATCCTACAATGAGCAGTTCTTC. Translating gives CASNTGASYNEQFF.

The CDR3 protein is CASIYDGGMNTEAFF. The CDR3 coding sequence is TGTGCCAGCATTTATGACGGCGGGATGAACACTGAAGCTTTCTTT. The chain recombines TRBV7-9 with TRBJ1-1, with D unclear. Looked up from germline, CDR1 is SEHNR and CDR2 is FQNEAQ (reference sequence). Trimming removed 7 bases at V and 0 bases at J, with 15 bases between. The CDR3 contains 15 residues.

This clone was found a few times. This chain joins TRBV6-5 and TRBJ1-3; TRBD1 might be the D (6 bases). This CDR3 contains 15 residues. V lost 4 bases and J lost 1, with 11 bases in between. Germline lookup yields CDR1 MNHEY and CDR2 SVGAGI. CDR3 nucleotides: TGTGCCAGCAGTTCAGGGGAACTATCTGGAAACACCATATATTTT. Its protein is CASSSGELSGNTIYF.

The rearrangement uses TRBV2 and TRBJ2-3, with a possible D match to TRBD1 (6 bases). From germline, CDR1 is SNHLY and CDR2 FYNNEI. CDR3 length: 14 amino acids. Trimming removed 8 bases from V and 2 bases from J, with 14 bases in between. CDR3 sequence reads: CASGSGDFTDTQYF. CDR3 DNA sequence: TGTGCCAGCGGGTCAGGGGATTTCACAGATACGCAGTATTTT.

The chain links TRBV18 to TRBJ1-5, with D possibly matching TRBD1 (5 bases). This CDR3 comprises 14 residues. Germline CDR1 and CDR2: KGHSH and LQKENI. V was cut by 0 bases and J by 9 bases, with 12 bases left in between. In DNA, the CDR3 is TGTGCCAGCTCACCACCCAGGGCGGACGGGCCCCAGCATTTT. This sequence encodes CASSPPRADGPQHF.

A few counts support this clone. The genes are TRBV5-1 and TRBJ1-1; D may be TRBD1 (6 bases). The length of the CDR3 is 15 residues. V was pared by 4 bases and J by 0 bases, with 13 bases between. Germline loops: CDR1 SGHRS, CDR2 YFSETQ. This CDR3 is CASSLQGDMNTEAFF. The CDR3 nucleotides read TGCGCCAGCAGCCTACAGGGAGACATGAACACTGAAGCTTTCTTT.

The chain recombines TRBV7-2 with TRBJ2-5; D assignment may be TRBD1 or TRBD2 (6 bases each). Trimming left V 5 bases short and J 4 bases short, with 17 bases between. CDR1 is SGHTA, CDR2 FQGNSA, per germline. The CDR3 is 15 residues long. The CDR3 sequence: CASSPTGAGPETQYF. DNA for the CDR3: TGTGCCAGCAGCCCAACGGGGGCTGGCCCAGAGACCCAGTACTTC.

The chain joins TRBV30 to TRBJ2-2; no definite D call. This CDR3 contains 16 residues. V was clipped by 4 bases and J by 1 base, with 16 bases between them. The germline V gene has CDR1 GTSNPN and CDR2 SVGIG (reference sequence). The CDR3 coding sequence is TGTGCCTGGACCAAGGACCGACGGAGGAACACCGGGGAGCTGTTTTTT. Encoded protein: CAWTKDRRRNTGELFF.

The chain carries TRBV23-1 and TRBJ2-6; D is tentatively TRBD1 or TRBD2 (6 bases each). TRBV23-1 is noted as an ORF with a role that remains uncertain. The CDR3 loop spans 15 amino acids. Trimming pared 2 bases from V and 2 bases from J, leaving 7 bases between. The CDR3 DNA sequence: TGCGCCAGCAGTCAAGGGGGGCCTGGGGCCAACGTCCTGACTTTC. It specifies CASSQGGPGANVLTF.

For this clone: At one end, the junction sequence differs from germline, possibly due to a read error. V is TRBV5-6 and J is TRBJ2-7, with 9 bases identical to TRBD1. CDR3 length: 13 amino acids. Per the germline V gene, CDR1 is SGHDT and CDR2 is YYEEEE. CDR3 sequence: CASSLEAVTGGSF. CDR3 coding DNA: TGTGCCAGCAGCTTGGAGGCTGTGACAGGGGGTTCGTTC.

The chain couples TRBV5-1 to TRBJ2-7; D possibly corresponds to TRBD1 (6 bases). V was pared by 2 bases and J by 6 bases, with 18 bases between. The CDR3 length is 15 residues. Germline assignment: CDR1 SGHRS and CDR2 YFSETQ. CDR3 residues: CASSFRRQGLLEQYF. CDR3 DNA: TGCGCCAGCAGCTTTCGCCGCCAGGGGCTGCTCGAGCAGTACTTC. The full variable domain, rest sourced from reference TRBV5-1 and TRBJ2-7, is KAGVTQTPRYLIKTRGQQVTLSCSPISGHRSVSWYQQTPGQGLQFLFEYFSETQRNKGNFPGRFSGRQFSNSRSEMNVSTLELGDSALYLCASSFRRQGLLEQYFGPGTRLTVT.

The chain combines TRBV6-5 with TRBJ2-5; TRBD2 matches at 7 bases. V shed 8 bases, J shed 5 bases, and the junction held 5 bases outside the gene matches. Germline values: CDR1 MNHEY, CDR2 SVGAGI. The CDR3 extends over 12 amino acids. The CDR3: CASGLVGETQYF. CDR3 in DNA: TGTGCCAGCGGACTAGTTGGGGAGACCCAGTACTTC.

This chain connects TRBV9 to TRBJ2-2; TRBD2 matches at 7 bases. The trim removed 1 base at V and 6 bases at J, leaving 6 bases unmatched. Germline V gives CDR1 SGDLS, CDR2 YYNGEE. The CDR3 has 15 amino acids. This chain's CDR3 is CASSVTAGMAGELFF. The CDR3 region has the DNA TGTGCCAGCAGCGTAACAGCGGGGATGGCCGGGGAGCTGTTTTTT.

The chain carries TRBV24-1 and TRBJ2-3, with 12 bases matching TRBD1. This CDR3 is built from 15 residues. Trimming removed 7 bases from V and 6 bases from J; junction bases left unmatched: 7. Germline CDR1 reads KGHDR; CDR2 reads SFDVKD. CDR3 DNA: TGTGCCACCAGCCCGGGACAGGGGGCGCTGGATACGCAGTATTTT. It encodes CATSPGQGALDTQYF.

The chain links TRBV7-3 to TRBJ2-7; TRBD1 might be the D (5 bases). V was pared by 4 bases and J by 10 bases, with 17 bases between. The germline V gene encodes CDR1 SGHTA and CDR2 FQGTGA. This CDR3 region has 13 residues. CDR3 in DNA: TGTGCCAGCAGCTCTGGAGCCCTGGGGCCCCAGTACTTC. Translating it yields CASSSGALGPQYF.

This chain links TRBV5-1 with TRBJ2-2; possibly TRBD1 for D (5 bases). V shed 0 bases and J shed 1 base, with 7 bases lying between them. This CDR3 has 15 residues. CDR1 SGHRS and CDR2 YFSETQ come from the germline V gene. CDR3 loop: CASSLDRGNTGELFF. CDR3 DNA: TGCGCCAGCAGCTTGGATAGGGGGAACACCGGGGAGCTGTTTTTT.

The rearrangement joins TRBV7-8 to TRBJ2-4; no firm D call. The CDR3 covers 14 residues. Between the trimmed V and J ends, which lost 1 base and 0 bases, there was a span of 4 bases. The germline V gene has CDR1 SGHVS and CDR2 FQNEAQ. This CDR3 reads CASSLGVAKNIQYF. CDR3 coding DNA: TGTGCCAGCAGCTTAGGGGTAGCCAAAAACATTCAGTACTTC.